One and the same sample provided the 30 T cell receptor beta chains below, sequenced in a study of blood T cells in healthy people across ages. The authors ran a second PCR of about 7 to 11 cycles using a sample-barcoded 5' primer and a J-beta primer mix. TCRdb passed the 5' RACE reads through MiXCR, listing each CDR3 protein once. The sample comprises hundreds of thousands of distinct CDR3 sequences, under 30% of which are singletons, and approximately 15% rests with the top ten. Specimen: blood. Receptor source: a woman of 80 years or more in good health.

As regards this clonotype: This may be a read error: a much more frequent sequence differs by one nucleotide. The chain carries TRBV20-1 and TRBJ2-4, with unresolved D. V dropped 0 bases and J dropped 7 bases, with 7 bases sitting between them. The CDR3 runs 12 residues. Looked up from germline, CDR1 is DFQATT and CDR2 is SNEGSKA (reference sequence). The CDR3 is CSAREETNIQYF. CDR3 coding DNA: TGCAGTGCTAGAGAAGAGACGAACATTCAGTACTTC.

Details on this clonotype: Mismatch with germline at one junction end may stem from a read error. The chain couples TRBV7-2 to TRBJ2-1; D not certain. The germline gives CDR1 SGHTA, CDR2 FQGNSA. This CDR3 contains 12 residues. CDR3 amino acids: CAGSLVLNEQFF. The DNA for the CDR3 is TGTGCCGGCAGCTTAGTTCTCAATGAGCAGTTCTTC. The full variable domain, completed using reference TRBV7-2 and TRBJ2-1, is GAGVSQSPSNKVTEKGKDVELRCDPISGHTALYWYRQSLGQGLEFLIYFQGNSAPDKSGLPSDRFSAERTGGSVSTLTIQRTQQEDSAVYLCAGSLVLNEQFFGPGTRLTVL.

This clonotype was picked up many times. At one boundary the junction diverges from the germline segment, which might be a read error. The V gene is TRBV5-1, the J gene TRBJ1-5; D not resolved. The CDR3 spans 14 residues. The V gene's germline CDR1 is SGHRS and CDR2 YFSETQ. DNA of the CDR3: TGTGCCAGCAGCTTAGAGGGCAGCAATCAGCCCCAGCATTTT. Its protein is CASSLEGSNQPQHF.

With respect to this clonotype: One base away lies a much larger clone, so this may be a sequencing read error. Likely a read error: the CDR3 ends without its conserved phenylalanine or tryptophan. This chain connects TRBV6-2 or TRBV6-3 to TRBJ1-2; D is perhaps TRBD1 (6 bases). CDR1 is MNHEY, CDR2 SVGEGT, per germline. The V end was cut by 7 bases, the J end by 6 bases, with 18 bases between. There are 14 residues in the CDR3. For the CDR3, the DNA is TGTGCCAGCACTCGGCCGTGGCAGGGGAATGGCTACACCTTA. The encoded protein is CASTRPWQGNGYTL.

This clonotype was counted a few times. This chain links TRBV6-1 with TRBJ2-1; 10 bases match TRBD2. V gave up 4 bases and J gave up 8 bases; unmatched junction bases: 8. Germline lookup yields CDR1 MNHNS and CDR2 SASEGT. The CDR3 extends over 15 amino acids. The CDR3 here is CASSAGLAGADEQFF. The CDR3 DNA follows: TGTGCCAGCAGTGCCGGGCTAGCGGGGGCGGATGAGCAGTTCTTC.

This clonotype was detected ten times or more. The chain combines TRBV20-1 with TRBJ2-6; D is possibly TRBD2 (5 bases). CDR3 length: 14 residues. V was pared by 6 bases and J by 4 bases, with 13 bases between. Germline V lookup: CDR1 DFQATT, CDR2 SNEGSKA (reference sequence). Here the CDR3 DNA reads TGCAGTGCCCGTAAGGGAGCGGGGGCCAACGTCCTGACTTTC. Translating it yields CSARKGAGANVLTF.

Many counts were recorded for this clonotype. V gene TRBV20-1 combines with J gene TRBJ1-2; 7 bases agree with TRBD1. CDR3 length: 13 residues. The germline V gene has CDR1 DFQATT and CDR2 SNEGSKA (reference sequence). V dropped 6 bases and J dropped 4; count of bases not matched to a gene: 8. This CDR3 reads CSAEPQGIYGYTF. The CDR3 DNA sequence: TGCAGTGCAGAACCACAGGGGATCTATGGCTACACCTTC.

At least ten counts were recorded for this clonotype. CDR3 bases: TGCAGCGTTCATCAGCCTGGGGATGGCTACACCTTC. It encodes CSVHQPGDGYTF. The chain joins TRBV29-1 to TRBJ1-2, with D uncertain. The CDR3 is 12 residues long. CDR1 is SQVTM and CDR2 is ANQGSEA in the germline V gene. Trimming took 5 bases from V and 6 from J, leaving 13 bases between them.

Regarding this clonotype: A read error may be the cause here, since a much bigger clone is one base away. This sequence joins TRBV11-2 and TRBJ2-3; TRBD1 or TRBD2 may be the D gene (5 bases each). This CDR3 contains 18 residues. Looked up from germline, CDR1 is SGHAT and CDR2 is FQNNGV. Trimming left V 2 bases short and J 4 bases short, with 22 bases between. Written as DNA, the CDR3 is TGTGCCAGCAGCTTATACCCCTGGCAGGGAGAGTACGCAGATACGCAGTATTTT. Its translation is CASSLYPWQGEYADTQYF.

This clonotype was recorded many times. The V and J genes are TRBV15 and TRBJ1-2, with D perhaps matching TRBD1 (5 bases). With 1 base removed from V and 7 bases from J, the gap between germline ends came to 10 bases. There are 13 residues in the CDR3. Germline lookup yields CDR1 LNHNV and CDR2 YYDKDF (reference sequence). The CDR3, as DNA: TGTGCCACCAGCAGAGTGGGGCAGAGTGGCTACACCTTC. It encodes CATSRVGQSGYTF.

This chain links TRBV7-6 with TRBJ2-7; the D is unclear. CDR1 is SGHVS, CDR2 FNYEAQ, per germline. This CDR3 is built from 12 residues. The V gene lost 8 bases and the J gene lost 0 bases, with 8 bases spanning the gap. CDR3 sequence: CASGPDSYEQYF. The CDR3 DNA sequence: TGTGCCAGCGGGCCCGACTCCTACGAGCAGTACTTC.

The chain carries TRBV12-3 or TRBV12-4 and TRBJ1-5; D unresolved. V was shortened by 5 bases and J by 3 bases, with 11 bases between the two germline ends. CDR3 length: 14 residues. Here the CDR3 reads CASSIGVPNQPQHF. CDR3 bases: TGTGCCAGCAGTATCGGGGTTCCCAATCAGCCCCAGCATTTT.

Ten or more counts support this clonotype. This chain uses TRBV12-3 or TRBV12-4 with TRBJ2-7; 7 bases map to TRBD1. After removal of 6 bases from V and 6 bases from J, the junction contained 8 bases not matched to a gene. This CDR3 is 13 amino acids long. Here the CDR3 reads CASRHSGGGEQYF. CDR3 coding DNA: TGTGCCAGCAGGCATTCAGGGGGTGGCGAGCAGTACTTC.

V is TRBV12-3 or TRBV12-4 and J is TRBJ2-1, with a tentative D call TRBD1 (5 bases). The CDR3 totals 13 residues. The V and J ends lost 5 bases and 6 bases respectively, with 11 bases between them. CDR3 residues: CASSTDSSNEQFF. CDR3 sequence (DNA): TGTGCCAGCAGTACCGACAGTTCCAATGAGCAGTTCTTC.

This chain connects TRBV18 to TRBJ2-6; 7 nucleotides agree with TRBD1. CDR1 KGHSH and CDR2 LQKENI come from the germline V gene. This CDR3 has 18 amino acids. The ends lost 0 bases at V and 0 bases at J; junction bases unmatched: 5. The CDR3 sequence is CASSPPGQPNSGANVLTF. DNA for the CDR3: TGTGCCAGCTCACCACCGGGACAGCCTAACTCTGGGGCCAACGTCCTGACTTTC.

This clonotype has at least ten counts. The CDR3 nucleotides are TGTGCCAGCAGCCCGACCTTGTTAGATGGCTACACCTTC. This sequence encodes CASSPTLLDGYTF. The chain couples TRBV14 to TRBJ1-2; D not certain. Germline V lookup: CDR1 SGHDN, CDR2 FVKESK. CDR3 length: 13 residues. V lost 4 bases and J 6 bases, leaving 12 bases between the germline ends.

This clonotype occurred many times. This chain joins TRBV4-3 and TRBJ2-1; D remains unclear. Trimming took off 1 base at V and 4 bases at J, with 11 bases between the two ends. Germline V gives CDR1 LGHNA, CDR2 YSLEER. The CDR3 runs 15 residues. Written as DNA, the CDR3 is TGCGCCAGCAGCCAAGTGTTAGCTACATACAATGAGCAGTTCTTC. This sequence encodes CASSQVLATYNEQFF.

The rearrangement links TRBV24-1 to TRBJ1-1; TRBD1 is a possible D gene (5 bases). Per the germline V gene, CDR1 is KGHDR and CDR2 is SFDVKD. Trimming left V 5 bases short and J 0 bases short, with 9 bases between. The CDR3 runs to 14 residues. The CDR3 loop reads CATSGGGLNTEAFF. CDR3 nucleotides: TGTGCCACCAGTGGGGGGGGTCTGAACACTGAAGCTTTCTTT.

Turning to this clonotype: This sequence may be a read error, since a much larger clone differs from it by one base. CDR3 loop: CASSDRASGSDAQYF. CDR3 nucleotides: TGTGCCAGCAGTGACAGGGCGTCCGGGTCAGATGCGCAGTATTTT. The chain links TRBV28 to TRBJ2-3; 7 nucleotides match TRBD1. Germline CDR1 MDHEN, CDR2 SYDVKM. The CDR3 runs to 15 residues.

Notes on this clonotype: A much larger clone lies one base from this, so it may be a read error. The rearrangement uses TRBV30 and TRBJ2-5; perhaps TRBD1 as D (5 bases). The end of the DNA fits TRBJ2-1 better, so the J call may be wrong. From germline, CDR1 is GTSNPN and CDR2 SVGIG (reference sequence). The length of the CDR3 is 15 residues. The CDR3 DNA follows: TGTGCCTGGAGTGTAGGCGTACAGGCTCGAGAGACCCAGTTCTTC. Its translation is CAWSVGVQARETQFF.

In this sample, this clonotype turned up many times. The chain couples TRBV20-1 to TRBJ1-2; D gene ambiguous. Between the trimmed V and J ends, which lost 2 bases and 0 bases, there was a span of 10 bases. The CDR3 loop spans 14 amino acids. Germline values: CDR1 DFQATT, CDR2 SNEGSKA (reference sequence). This CDR3 is CSARSQPPNYGYTF. DNA for the CDR3: TGCAGTGCTAGAAGTCAGCCACCTAACTATGGCTACACCTTC.

This clonotype was observed many times. The gene calls are TRBV15 and TRBJ2-1, with 7 bases identical to TRBD2. V lost 3 bases to trimming and J lost 0 bases; unmatched junction nucleotides: 5. The CDR3 runs to 16 residues. Germline V gene sequence: CDR1 LNHNV, CDR2 YYDKDF (reference sequence). CDR3 coding DNA: TGTGCCACCAGCAGCCCAGCGGGGAGCTCCTACAATGAGCAGTTCTTC. This translates into CATSSPAGSSYNEQFF.

This clonotype was found a few times. The genes are TRBV5-1 and TRBJ2-4, with 14 bases fitting TRBD2. The CDR3 extends over 17 amino acids. From germline, CDR1 is SGHRS and CDR2 YFSETQ. Trimming cost V 0 bases and J 3 bases; bases outside gene matches: 2. The CDR3: CASSLAGTSGGKNIQYF. In DNA, the CDR3 is TGCGCCAGCAGCTTGGCGGGGACTAGCGGGGGCAAAAACATTCAGTACTTC.

This chain connects TRBV29-1 to TRBJ2-5, with D unresolved. Germline-derived CDR1 and CDR2 are SQVTM and ANQGSEA. Trimming left V 1 base short and J 3 bases short, with 6 bases between. The CDR3 contains 12 residues. CDR3 residues: CSVEGQEETQYF. CDR3 DNA sequence: TGCAGCGTTGAAGGGCAAGAAGAGACCCAGTACTTC.

J is TRBJ2-7 and V is TRBV18, with TRBD1 matching 9 bases. CDR1 is KGHSH, CDR2 LQKENI, per germline. The trim removed 3 bases at V and 6 bases at J, leaving 3 bases unmatched. CDR3 length: 13 amino acids. This chain's CDR3 is CASSPGTGFEQYF. Written as DNA, the CDR3 is TGTGCCAGCTCACCTGGGACAGGGTTCGAGCAGTACTTC.

This clonotype was recorded many times. The chain couples TRBV2 to TRBJ2-3; 9 nucleotides line up with TRBD2. The CDR3 totals 17 residues. CDR1 is SNHLY and CDR2 is FYNNEI in the germline V gene. V shed 5 bases and J 3 bases; nucleotides not matched to a gene: 12. This chain's CDR3 is CASSKPAARGGTDTQYF. The DNA of the CDR3 is TGTGCCAGCAGTAAGCCCGCCGCGCGGGGGGGGACAGATACGCAGTATTTT.

This clonotype showed up just a few times. This chain uses TRBV5-1 with TRBJ2-1, with 9 bases identical to TRBD1. This CDR3 spans 15 amino acids. Losses at the gene ends were 4 bases for V and 4 bases for J; bases not matched to a gene: 6. The V gene's germline CDR1 is SGHRS and CDR2 YFSETQ. The CDR3 DNA follows: TGCGCCAGCAGCGCCGGGACAGGGCCTTACAATGAGCAGTTCTTC. The encoded protein is CASSAGTGPYNEQFF.

There are a few counts of this clonotype. This may stem from a read error, because a much larger clone lies one nucleotide away. The chain links TRBV6-2 or TRBV6-3 to TRBJ2-3; D remains unclear. The CDR3 runs 12 residues. From germline, CDR1 is MNHEY and CDR2 SVGEGT. In DNA form, the CDR3 reads TGTGCCGGCAGTGACCCCAGAGATACGCAGTATTTT. Translation: CAGSDPRDTQYF.

V is TRBV24-1 and J is TRBJ2-1; 7 bases fit TRBD1. The CDR3 sequence is 15 residues long. The trim removed 7 bases at V and 0 bases at J, leaving 5 bases unmatched. Germline CDR1 KGHDR, CDR2 SFDVKD. CDR3 in amino acids: CATSPGGSSYNEQFF. The CDR3 DNA reads TGTGCCACCAGCCCAGGGGGAAGCTCCTACAATGAGCAGTTCTTC.

A word on this clonotype: One junction end disagrees with the germline gene, perhaps due to a read error. The V call is TRBV5-5, the J call TRBJ2-1; 8 nucleotides align to TRBD1. Germline loops: CDR1 SGHKS, CDR2 YYEKEE (reference sequence). This CDR3 is 14 amino acids long. The CDR3 here is CASSWTGMQETQFF. The CDR3 DNA reads as TGTGCCAGCAGCTGGACAGGGATGCAAGAGACCCAGTTCTTT. Using reference TRBV5-5 and TRBJ2-1 for the parts outside the CDR3, the full variable domain is DAGVTQSPTHLIKTRGQQVTLRCSPISGHKSVSWYQQVLGQGPQFIFQYYEKEERGRGNFPDRFSARQFPNYSSELNVNALLLGDSALYLCASSWTGMQETQFFGPGTRLTVL.